These 27 T cell receptor beta chains were sequenced from one sample in a study of shared clonotypes between healthy human individuals. Assay: immunoSEQ multiplex PCR; the TCRdb copy retains only in-frame clones and omits some. The sample lists about 1.4 million clones, more than 95% occurring once. Material for sequencing was naive CD4+ T cells sorted from blood. Described subset: CD45RA+ positively selected. The receptors derive from a man aged 25-45 years in good health.

This clone was detected only once. The J gene is TRBJ1-1, the V gene TRBV4-1; D may be TRBD1 (6 bases). The V end was cut by 1 base, the J end by 5 bases, with 14 bases between. The CDR3 totals 15 residues. The germline CDR1 and CDR2 sequences are MGHRA and YSYEKL. The CDR3 DNA reads TGCGCCAGCAGCCAAGTTGACAGGTATAGGACTGAAGCTTTCTTT. Translation gives CASSQVDRYRTEAFF.

The chain joins TRBV2 to TRBJ1-1, with 7 nucleotides matching TRBD1. The CDR3 is 14 amino acids. Per germline, CDR1 SNHLY and CDR2 FYNNEI. The V gene end was trimmed by 4 bases and the J gene end by 4 bases; junction bases not matched to a gene: 6. Written as DNA, the CDR3 is TGTGCCAGCAGTGTCGAGGGGGCAAGCACTGAAGCTTTCTTT. Protein sequence: CASSVEGASTEAFF.

CDR3 in amino acids: CASSLAGLETEAFF. CDR3 nucleotide sequence: TGTGCCAGCAGCTTAGCAGGGCTTGAAACTGAAGCTTTCTTT. The rearrangement uses TRBV7-6 and TRBJ1-1, with D hard to call. CDR3 length: 14 amino acids. Deletions cut 0 bases from V and 5 bases from J, with 10 bases between. Germline lookup yields CDR1 SGHVS and CDR2 FNYEAQ. The whole variable domain, remainder taken from reference TRBV7-6 and TRBJ1-1, is GAGVSQSPRYKVTKRGQDVALRCDPISGHVSLYWYRQALGQGPEFLTYFNYEAQQDKSGLPNDRFSAERPEGSISTLTIQRTEQRDSAMYRCASSLAGLETEAFFGQGTRLTVV.

Notes on this clone: Distinct nucleotide sequences in the sample also encode this CDR3. The rearrangement uses TRBV20-1 and TRBJ1-2, with D unresolved. Per germline, CDR1 DFQATT and CDR2 SNEGSKA (reference sequence). The CDR3 has 10 residues. V dropped 3 bases and J dropped 3 bases, with 2 bases sitting between them. CDR3 sequence (DNA): TGCAGTGCTAGTGACTATGGCTACACCTTC. It specifies CSASDYGYTF.

This chain links TRBV10-2 with TRBJ2-3, with D possibly matching TRBD2 (5 bases). CDR3 length equals 12 residues. CDR1 is WSHSY and CDR2 is SAAADI in the germline V gene. Trimming removed 2 bases at V and 6 bases at J, with 6 bases between. CDR3 DNA: TGCGCCAGCAGTGAGCGAGGGGATACGCAGTATTTT. Protein product: CASSERGDTQYF.

CDR3 in DNA: TGTGCCACGACTAGCGGTGGAGATACGCAGTATTTT. Amino acids: CATTSGGDTQYF. The rearrangement joins TRBV10-3 to TRBJ2-3, with 9 bases fitting TRBD2. Germline V gene lookup returns CDR1 ENHRY and CDR2 SYGVKD. The CDR3 totals 12 residues. The V segment lost 10 bases and the J segment 5 bases; nucleotides outside the gene matches: 4.

The chain carries TRBV9 and TRBJ2-7; 8 bases are a match to TRBD2. The CDR3 is 14 amino acids. V was pared by 2 bases and J by 4 bases, with 5 bases of the junction left unmatched. CDR1 and CDR2 from the germline V gene are SGDLS and YYNGEE. The CDR3 DNA is TGTGCCAGCAGCGTTAGCGGGATAGAGTACGAGCAGTACTTC. Translation gives CASSVSGIEYEQYF.

The V and J genes are TRBV4-3 and TRBJ2-1, with a possible D match to TRBD2 (5 bases). Germline loops: CDR1 LGHNA, CDR2 YSLEER. V lost 0 bases and J lost 7, with 10 bases in between. The CDR3 runs 14 residues. The CDR3 here is CASSQEDYVNEQFF. The CDR3 nucleotides read TGCGCCAGCAGCCAAGAAGACTACGTGAATGAGCAGTTCTTC.

The V and J genes are TRBV28 and TRBJ1-2; D is unclear. Per the germline V gene, CDR1 is MDHEN and CDR2 is SYDVKM. The CDR3 spans 12 residues. The V gene lost 7 bases and the J gene lost 5 bases, with 11 bases spanning the gap. The CDR3 is CASTGRRYGYTF. The CDR3 DNA is TGTGCCAGCACCGGACGGAGGTATGGCTACACCTTC.

J is TRBJ2-5 and V is TRBV2; D is perhaps TRBD1 (6 bases). Germline V lookup: CDR1 SNHLY, CDR2 FYNNEI. V was shortened by 6 bases and J by 5 bases, with 19 bases between the two germline ends. The CDR3 loop spans 15 amino acids. The CDR3 is CASRMRDIPGETQYF. The CDR3 DNA sequence: TGTGCCAGCAGAATGAGGGACATTCCTGGGGAGACCCAGTACTTC.

This clone was found once. The chain has TRBV5-4 and TRBJ2-1, with 7 bases matching TRBD1. The CDR3 is 13 residues long. V lost 4 bases and J lost 9; bases outside the gene matches: 7. CDR1 and CDR2 (germline): SGHNT, YYREEE (reference sequence). The CDR3 sequence: CASSATGKGEQFF. In nucleotides, the CDR3 is TGTGCCAGCAGCGCGACAGGGAAAGGTGAGCAGTTCTTC.

The rearrangement links TRBV10-1 to TRBJ1-1; D gene uncertain. The germline V gene has CDR1 WNHNN and CDR2 SYGVQD (reference sequence). V was clipped by 0 bases and J by 1 base, with 6 bases between them. CDR3 length equals 14 residues. CDR3 DNA: TGCGCCAGCAGTGAGTCCTTAGCGAACACTGAAGCTTTCTTT. It yields the protein CASSESLANTEAFF.

The chain carries TRBV11-2 and TRBJ2-3; weak D call: TRBD2 (5 bases). CDR3 size: 13 residues. V lost 5 bases to trimming and J lost 8 bases, with 14 bases between them. Germline assignment: CDR1 SGHAT and CDR2 FQNNGV. CDR3 protein: CASSLGSSGTQYF. DNA of the CDR3: TGTGCCAGCAGCCTGGGGAGTTCGGGTACGCAGTATTTT.

The V gene is TRBV5-1, the J gene TRBJ2-2, with D possibly matching TRBD2 (6 bases). Germline V lookup: CDR1 SGHRS, CDR2 YFSETQ. The CDR3 is 17 amino acids. V lost 4 bases, J lost 2 bases, and 18 bases lay in between. The CDR3: CASSPYPGLFNTGELFF. The CDR3 bases are TGCGCCAGCAGCCCATACCCGGGACTTTTTAACACCGGGGAGCTGTTTTTT.

This chain connects TRBV7-8 to TRBJ2-7, with 7 nucleotides matching TRBD2. The length of the CDR3 is 14 residues. Germline V lookup: CDR1 SGHVS, CDR2 FQNEAQ. V shed 3 bases and J 7 bases; nucleotides not matched to a gene: 9. In DNA, the CDR3 is TGTGCCAGCAGCTTGAGAAGGGAGCGGGGTGAGCAGTACTTC. Protein product: CASSLRRERGEQYF.

The rearrangement links TRBV5-6 to TRBJ1-5, with D possibly being TRBD1 (5 bases). V gave up 6 bases and J gave up 11 bases, with 24 bases separating them. Germline V gene sequence: CDR1 SGHDT, CDR2 YYEEEE. This CDR3 is built from 15 residues. The CDR3 DNA sequence: TGTGCCAGCACCATTTGGAGGGCATCTATCAGGGCCCAGCATTTT. This sequence encodes CASTIWRASIRAQHF.

The chain employs TRBV7-3 and TRBJ2-3; no definite D call. CDR3 length: 13 amino acids. V lost 6 bases to trimming and J lost 3 bases, with 10 bases between them. CDR1 and CDR2 from the germline V gene are SGHTA and FQGTGA. The CDR3 protein is CASSRWNTDTQYF. CDR3 DNA sequence: TGTGCCAGCAGTCGGTGGAATACAGATACGCAGTATTTT. Complete variable domain (other parts from reference TRBV7-3 and TRBJ2-3): GAGVSQTPSNKVTEKGKYVELRCDPISGHTALYWYRQSLGQGPEFLIYFQGTGAADDSGLPNDRFFAVRPEGSVSTLKIQRTERGDSAVYLCASSRWNTDTQYFGPGTRLTVL.

V gene TRBV29-1 combines with J gene TRBJ2-5, with unresolved D. This CDR3 comprises 14 residues. V dropped 7 bases and J dropped 5 bases, with 20 bases sitting between them. Germline CDR1 is SQVTM and CDR2 is ANQGSEA. The CDR3 sequence is CSAVLLLVAETQYF. The DNA of the CDR3 is TGCAGCGCCGTACTCCTGCTAGTTGCGGAGACCCAGTACTTC.

V is TRBV7-8 and J is TRBJ2-1; TRBD2 matches at 9 bases. After removal of 5 bases from V and 2 bases from J, the junction contained 4 bases not matched to a gene. Germline V gives CDR1 SGHVS, CDR2 FQNEAQ. The CDR3 sequence is 15 residues long. The CDR3 sequence: CASSAGTSPYNEQFF. CDR3 nucleotides: TGTGCCAGCAGCGCGGGGACTAGCCCCTACAATGAGCAGTTCTTC.

The chain couples TRBV2 to TRBJ2-1, with D perhaps assigned TRBD1 or TRBD2 (6 bases each). From germline, CDR1 is SNHLY and CDR2 FYNNEI. The length of the CDR3 is 13 residues. Trimming pared 7 bases from V and 6 bases from J, leaving 13 bases between. CDR3 DNA: TGTGCCAGCACCATCGAGGGGGGCAATGAGCAGTTCTTC. Its protein product is CASTIEGGNEQFF. Together with reference TRBV2 and TRBJ2-1, the CDR3 gives the full variable domain: EPEVTQTPSHQVTQMGQEVILRCVPISNHLYFYWYRQILGQKVEFLVSFYNNEISEKSEIFDDQFSVERPDGSNFTLKIRSTKLEDSAMYFCASTIEGGNEQFFGPGTRLTVL.

The chain has TRBV30 and TRBJ1-1; a weak D match, TRBD1 (5 bases). CDR1 is GTSNPN, CDR2 SVGIG, per germline (reference sequence). CDR3 length equals 13 residues. Deletions cut 6 bases from V and 0 bases from J, with 11 bases between. Here the CDR3 DNA reads TGTGCCTGTCTACAGGAGATGAACACTGAAGCTTTCTTT. Its translation is CACLQEMNTEAFF.

The rearrangement uses TRBV7-2 and TRBJ2-5; maybe TRBD2 (5 bases). Per germline, CDR1 SGHTA and CDR2 FQGNSA. Trimming stripped 3 bases from V and 5 bases from J, with 16 bases between. The CDR3 runs to 15 residues. In DNA, the CDR3 is TGTGCCAGCAGCTTTCGAGGGATAGGTAGTGAGACCCAGTACTTC. Its translation: CASSFRGIGSETQYF.

J is TRBJ2-7 and V is TRBV10-2, with D possibly TRBD2 on 5 matching bases. The CDR3 extends over 15 amino acids. Deletions cut 7 bases from V and 3 bases from J, with 19 bases between. Germline V CDR1 and CDR2: WSHSY, SAAADI. CDR3: CASNRGGAPDYEQYF. The CDR3 DNA is TGCGCCAGCAATCGGGGTGGAGCTCCGGACTACGAGCAGTACTTC.

The V gene is TRBV15, the J gene TRBJ2-3; D remains unclear. V was cut by 1 base and J by 2 bases, with 4 bases left in between. CDR3 length equals 13 residues. From germline, CDR1 is LNHNV and CDR2 YYDKDF (reference sequence). The CDR3 sequence: CATSRGITDTQYF. CDR3 bases: TGTGCCACCAGCAGAGGGATCACAGATACGCAGTATTTT.

The chain has TRBV7-8 and TRBJ2-7, with a weak D call TRBD1 (6 bases). This CDR3 has 15 amino acids. Trimming cost V 1 base and J 9 bases, with 19 bases left between them. Germline-derived CDR1 and CDR2 are SGHVS and FQNEAQ. The CDR3 reads CASSLGGPANLGQYF. For the CDR3, the DNA is TGTGCCAGCAGCTTAGGGGGGCCAGCTAATCTCGGGCAGTACTTC.

Of note for this clone: Additional DNA sequences in this sample encode the identical CDR3. This chain uses TRBV7-9 with TRBJ1-4; D is unclear. CDR3 size: 14 residues. Germline V lookup: CDR1 SEHNR, CDR2 FQNEAQ (reference sequence). Trimming shortened V by 3 bases and J by 0 bases, and 5 bases separated the two germline ends. This chain's CDR3 is CASSFGATNEKLFF. DNA for the CDR3: TGTGCCAGCAGCTTCGGGGCAACTAATGAAAAACTGTTTTTT.

The chain couples TRBV15 to TRBJ1-1; D remains ambiguous. Germline assignment: CDR1 LNHNV and CDR2 YYDKDF (reference sequence). Trimming took 9 bases from V and 0 from J, leaving 5 bases between them. The length of the CDR3 is 11 residues. The CDR3 coding sequence is TGTGCCACTCGGCTGAACACTGAAGCTTTCTTT. This sequence encodes CATRLNTEAFF. The whole variable domain, remainder taken from reference TRBV15 and TRBJ1-1, is DAMVIQNPRYQVTQFGKPVTLSCSQTLNHNVMYWYQQKSSQAPKLLFHYYDKDFNNEADTPDNFQSRRPNTSFCFLDIRSPGLGDTAMYLCATRLNTEAFFGQGTRLTVV.